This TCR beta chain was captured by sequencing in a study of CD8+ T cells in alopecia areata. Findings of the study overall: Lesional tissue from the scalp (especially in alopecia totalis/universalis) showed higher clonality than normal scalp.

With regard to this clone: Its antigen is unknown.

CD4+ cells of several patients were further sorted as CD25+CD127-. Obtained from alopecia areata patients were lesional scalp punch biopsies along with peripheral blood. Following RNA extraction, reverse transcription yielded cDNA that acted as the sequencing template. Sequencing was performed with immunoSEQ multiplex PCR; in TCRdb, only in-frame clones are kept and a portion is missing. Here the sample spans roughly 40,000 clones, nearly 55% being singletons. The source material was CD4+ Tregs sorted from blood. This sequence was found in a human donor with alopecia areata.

The CDR3 is CASSVEHNEQFF. The CDR3 DNA is TGTGCCAGCAGCGTAGAACACAATGAGCAGTTCTTC. This chain links TRBV9 with TRBJ2-1; D not resolved. Per germline, CDR1 SGDLS and CDR2 YYNGEE. The CDR3 has 12 amino acids. With 0 bases removed from V and 5 bases from J, the gap between germline ends came to 3 bases.